The sequence of this T cell receptor (beta chain) was determined in a study of cytomegalovirus exposure and HLA in healthy donors. The PCR employed 60 Vbeta primers together with 13 Jbeta primers. Here immunoSEQ multiplex PCR was the method, and the copy in TCRdb shows in-frame clones only, minus some. This sample yields 80,000 to 90,000 clones, of which around 75% are seen a single time; 2% to 2.5% belongs to the top ten. The study, taken as a whole, reports: In vitro work confirmed that a few CMV-associated chains recognize CMV antigens.

Regarding this clone: The target antigen is unknown.

The TCR sequence derives from a man aged 35 to 55 in good health and CMV-seronegative. Sequenced: PBMCs.

CDR3 sequence: CASSLSSGPGNEQFF. Written as DNA, the CDR3 is TGTGCCAGCAGCTTATCTAGCGGTCCGGGGAATGAGCAGTTCTTC. The V gene is TRBV5-4, the J gene TRBJ2-1; the match to TRBD2 covers 7 bases. The length of the CDR3 is 15 residues. V shed 2 bases and J 7 bases; nucleotides not matched to a gene: 9. Germline assignment: CDR1 SGHNT and CDR2 YYREEE (reference sequence).